One T cell receptor beta chain is described in this entry. What it recognizes is unknown. The entry originates in a study of shared clonotypes between healthy human individuals. At the deep level, the assay was run. The table came from immunoSEQ multiplex PCR; TCRdb's copy has only in-frame clones and leaves some out. The sample records 400,000 to 600,000 clones, 79% being singletons. The study drew its donors from healthy HIV-negative adults without recent acute infections or vaccinations. V dropped 2 bases and J dropped 7; count of bases not matched to a gene: 5. Germline lookup yields CDR1 SGHTA and CDR2 FQGTGA. The CDR3 runs 15 residues. The study, taken as a whole, reports: Donors were few, which limited the genetic and exposure-history diversity represented.

This clonotype was sampled from a middle-aged woman in good health. Some clones in this sample may be carry-over from other donors' samples. The chain is built from TRBV7-3 and TRBJ2-1; 10 nucleotides align to TRBD2. Sequencing was performed on PBMCs. The CDR3 sequence: CASSLVLAGTNEQFF. CDR3 bases: TGTGCCAGCAGCTTAGTACTAGCGGGAACAAATGAGCAGTTCTTC.